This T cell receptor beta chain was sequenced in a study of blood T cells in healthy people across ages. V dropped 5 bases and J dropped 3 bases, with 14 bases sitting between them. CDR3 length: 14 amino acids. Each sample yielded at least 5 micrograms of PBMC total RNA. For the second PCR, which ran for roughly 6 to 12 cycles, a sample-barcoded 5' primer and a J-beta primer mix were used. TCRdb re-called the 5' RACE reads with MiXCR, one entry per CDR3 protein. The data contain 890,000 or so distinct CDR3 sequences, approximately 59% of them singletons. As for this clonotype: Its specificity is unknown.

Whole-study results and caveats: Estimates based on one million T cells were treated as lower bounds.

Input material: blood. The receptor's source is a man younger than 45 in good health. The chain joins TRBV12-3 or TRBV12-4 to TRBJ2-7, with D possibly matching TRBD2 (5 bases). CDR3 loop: CASSQAPGSYEQYF. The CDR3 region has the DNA TGTGCCAGCAGTCAAGCGCCGGGGAGCTACGAGCAGTACTTC.